These 6 T cell receptor beta chains originate from one sample sequenced in a study of control samples from healthy donors and cancer patients. Clones were read by immunoSEQ multiplex PCR, and TCRdb kept only the in-frame ones, dropping some. The sample consists of over 20,000 clones, roughly 80% of them appearing once. Sequencing was performed on PBMCs. The receptors here all came from a man aged 60 to 75 with colorectal cancer.

The CDR3 region has the DNA TGTGCCAGCAGCCCGAGGACAGGGAATCTCTATGGCTACACCTTC. The encoded protein is CASSPRTGNLYGYTF. V and J are TRBV5-5 and TRBJ1-2, with 8 bases fitting TRBD1. The germline gives CDR1 SGHKS, CDR2 YYEKEE (reference sequence). V was clipped by 4 bases and J by 4 bases; unmatched bases: 9. The CDR3 is 15 residues long.

The genes are TRBV6-5 and TRBJ1-1; D remains ambiguous. V lost 0 bases and J lost 8, with 7 bases in between. CDR1 is MNHEY, CDR2 SVGAGI, per germline. This CDR3 has 12 residues. The CDR3 here is CASSYSNGEAFF. The CDR3 DNA is TGTGCCAGCAGTTACTCGAATGGAGAAGCTTTCTTT.

The V call is TRBV10-1, the J call TRBJ2-3; D may match TRBD1 or TRBD2 (6 bases each). Germline V gene data show CDR1 as WNHNN and CDR2 as SYGVQD (reference sequence). Between the trimmed V and J ends, which lost 6 bases and 10 bases, there was a span of 17 bases. CDR3 length equals 13 residues. This chain's CDR3 is CASRSLGRGAQYF. The CDR3 bases are TGCGCCAGCAGATCGTTAGGAAGGGGGGCGCAGTATTTT.

This chain links TRBV6-5 with TRBJ2-7, with a weak D call TRBD2 (6 bases). The CDR3 covers 12 residues. Germline-derived CDR1 and CDR2 are MNHEY and SVGAGI. Deletions cut 7 bases from V and 2 bases from J, with 9 bases between. This chain's CDR3 is CASTGTPYEQYF. CDR3 nucleotide sequence: TGTGCCAGCACTGGGACTCCCTACGAGCAGTACTTC.

The rearrangement joins TRBV7-9 to TRBJ2-2, with 7 bases aligning to TRBD1. With V trimmed by 10 bases and J by 6 bases, 8 bases remained unmatched. The germline V gene has CDR1 SEHNR and CDR2 FQNEAQ (reference sequence). This CDR3 contains 13 residues. The CDR3 reads CANWDSRAGELFF. Here the CDR3 DNA reads TGTGCCAACTGGGACAGCCGGGCCGGGGAGCTGTTTTTT.

This clone was observed a handful of times. The chain has TRBV5-4 and TRBJ2-5; D is uncertain. CDR3 length: 13 residues. The V end was cut by 1 base, the J end by 0 bases, with 4 bases between. Per the germline V gene, CDR1 is SGHNT and CDR2 is YYREEE (reference sequence). The CDR3 loop reads CASSLYNQETQYF. In DNA, the CDR3 is TGTGCCAGCAGCTTGTACAACCAAGAGACCCAGTACTTC.